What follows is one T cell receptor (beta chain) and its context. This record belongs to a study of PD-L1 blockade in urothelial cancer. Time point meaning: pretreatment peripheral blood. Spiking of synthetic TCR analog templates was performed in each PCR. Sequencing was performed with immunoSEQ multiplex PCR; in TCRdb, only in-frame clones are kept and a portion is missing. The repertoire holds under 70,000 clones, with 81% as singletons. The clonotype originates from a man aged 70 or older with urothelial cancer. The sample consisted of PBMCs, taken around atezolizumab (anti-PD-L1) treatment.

For the CDR3, the DNA is TGTGCCAGCAGTATTAACAGGGGTACCTACGAGCAGTACTTC. It specifies CASSINRGTYEQYF. The J gene is TRBJ2-7, the V gene TRBV25-1; 7 bases agree with TRBD1. J lost 2 bases, V lost 5 bases, and 6 bases had no gene match. The germline V gene has CDR1 MGHDK and CDR2 SYGVNS. The CDR3 consists of 14 residues.